This T cell receptor (beta chain) derives from a study of blood T cell repertoires in COVID-19. Grouping used clinical history reported by participants in a survey and questionnaire. The CDR3 spans 16 residues. V was pared by 4 bases and J by 0 bases, with 5 bases of the junction left unmatched. Germline CDR1 reads SGHAT; CDR2 reads FQNNGV. As handled by the study authors: Using reference gene primer amplification, nucleated cell counts were estimated. Some clones are missing from TCRdb's copy, which holds only in-frame ones; the method was immunoSEQ multiplex PCR. Clonal size and the V and J genes are those of that table, whereas D and trimming came from the DNA. This sample carries over 150,000 clones, roughly 80% of them seen once, and the ten largest clones take roughly 3.5%.

This chain joins TRBV11-2 and TRBJ1-3, with TRBD1 identical over 8 bases. The sequence was collected from a woman aged 60 to 75 who had recovered from COVID-19. The sample comprised PBMCs or T cells enriched from blood (not recorded which). This chain's CDR3 is CASSSRTGSSGNTIYF. DNA of the CDR3: TGTGCCAGCAGCTCTCGGACAGGGAGCTCTGGAAACACCATATATTTT.